The rows below give T cell receptor beta chains drawn from one sample of a study of patients and donors after allogeneic stem cell transplantation. TCRdb independently ran MiXCR on the RT-PCR reads; one entry per CDR3 protein. The sample lists approximately 150,000 distinct CDR3 sequences; approximately 24% were seen once. Material: blood, either unsorted or a sorted T cell fraction (not recorded which). The receptor source for this set is a human donor who was either an allogeneic HSCT recipient or a stem cell or donor lymphocyte infusion donor (not recorded which). It is not recorded whose cells these are; they may come from a transplant donor. Both conserved end residues are part of each CDR3. A D gene is named only where the DNA matches it firmly. Rows give clone size only sometimes, using once, few, many, or a class for an expanded clone.

j_call d_call v_call clone_size cdr3_nt cdr3_aa
TRBJ1-2 NA TRBV5-1 few TGCGCCAGCAGCAAGGGACGTGTTTTCGGTTGGGCGTGGGGCTACACCTTC CASSKGRVFGWAWGYTF
TRBJ2-7 NA TRBV20-1 few TGCAGTGCTTTAGACAGCTACGAGCAGTACTTC CSALDSYEQYF
TRBJ1-1 NA TRBV11-2 NA TGTGCCAGCACCTCTAAAGAGGGGACTCAGAACACTGAAGCTTTCTTT CASTSKEGTQNTEAFF
TRBJ2-3 NA TRBV6-5 NA TGTGCCAGCAGTTCAGGGAGGCCAGATACGCAGTATTTT CASSSGRPDTQYF
TRBJ2-1 TRBD2 TRBV7-2 NA TGTGCCAGCAGCCACGGGACTAGCGGGAGTATCTTC CASSHGTSGSIF
TRBJ2-1 NA TRBV24-1 NA TGTGCCACCAGTGATTCCCCAGGGAACAATGAGCAGTTCTTC CATSDSPGNNEQFF
TRBJ1-5 NA TRBV18 many TGTGCCAGCTCACCAACCCCGAGGGAGAATCAGCCCCAGCATTTT CASSPTPRENQPQHF
TRBJ1-2 TRBD1 TRBV4-1 NA TGCGCCAGCAGCCAAGGAGGGGGCTCCTATGGCTACACCTTC CASSQGGGSYGYTF
TRBJ2-5 NA TRBV18 NA TGTGCCAGCTCTCCCACTGAAGAGACCCAGTACTTC CASSPTEETQYF
TRBJ1-1 NA TRBV20-1 few TGCAGTGCTAGAGACGCAGGGCGGTTTTCTGAAGCTTTCTTT CSARDAGRFSEAFF
TRBJ1-1 NA TRBV5-5 NA TGTGCCAGCAGCTTGGGGGGATATTGGACTGAAGCTTTCTTT CASSLGGYWTEAFF
TRBJ1-5 NA TRBV7-9 few TGTGCCAGCAGCTACGGATGGGCAAATCAGCCCCAGCATTTT CASSYGWANQPQHF